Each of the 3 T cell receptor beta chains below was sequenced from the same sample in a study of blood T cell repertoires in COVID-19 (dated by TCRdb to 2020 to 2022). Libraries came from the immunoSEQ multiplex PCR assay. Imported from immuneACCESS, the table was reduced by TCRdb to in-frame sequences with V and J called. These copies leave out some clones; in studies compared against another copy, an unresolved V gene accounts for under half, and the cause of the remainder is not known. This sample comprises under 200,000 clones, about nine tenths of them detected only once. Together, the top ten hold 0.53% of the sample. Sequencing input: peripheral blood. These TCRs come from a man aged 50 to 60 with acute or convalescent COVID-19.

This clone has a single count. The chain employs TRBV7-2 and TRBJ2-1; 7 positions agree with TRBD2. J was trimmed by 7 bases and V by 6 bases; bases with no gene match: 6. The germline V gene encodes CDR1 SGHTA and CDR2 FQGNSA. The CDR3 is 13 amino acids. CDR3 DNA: TGTGCCAGCAGGGAAATGGGAGGGAATGAGCAGTTCTTC. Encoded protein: CASREMGGNEQFF.

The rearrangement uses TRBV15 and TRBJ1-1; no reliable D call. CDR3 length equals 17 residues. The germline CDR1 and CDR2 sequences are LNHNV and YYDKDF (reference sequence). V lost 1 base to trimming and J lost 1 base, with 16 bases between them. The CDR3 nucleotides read TGTGCCACCAGCAGAGGCGGAGGTACCAGGAGGAACACTGAAGCTTTCTTT. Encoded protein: CATSRGGGTRRNTEAFF.

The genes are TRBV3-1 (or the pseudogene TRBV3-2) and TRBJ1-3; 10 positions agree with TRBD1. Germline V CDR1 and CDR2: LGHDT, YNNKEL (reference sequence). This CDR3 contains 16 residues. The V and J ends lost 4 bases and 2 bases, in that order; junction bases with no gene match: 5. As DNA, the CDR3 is TGTGCCAGCAGCCGCGGACAGGGGGGCACTGGAAACACCATATATTTT. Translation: CASSRGQGGTGNTIYF.